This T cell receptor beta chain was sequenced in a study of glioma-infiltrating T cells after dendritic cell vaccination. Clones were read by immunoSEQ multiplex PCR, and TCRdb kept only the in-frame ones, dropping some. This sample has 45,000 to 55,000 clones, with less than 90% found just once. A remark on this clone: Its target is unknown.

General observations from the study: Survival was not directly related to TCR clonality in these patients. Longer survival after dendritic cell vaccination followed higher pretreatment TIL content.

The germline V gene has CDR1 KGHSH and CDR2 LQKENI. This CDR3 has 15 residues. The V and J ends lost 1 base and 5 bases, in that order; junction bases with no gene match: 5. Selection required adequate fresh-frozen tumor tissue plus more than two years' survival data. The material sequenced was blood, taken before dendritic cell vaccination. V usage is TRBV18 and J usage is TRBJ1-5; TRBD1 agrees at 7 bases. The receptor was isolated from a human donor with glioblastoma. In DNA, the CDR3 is TGTGCCAGCTCACCACTTGGCAGGGGGGATCAGCCCCAGCATTTT. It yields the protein CASSPLGRGDQPQHF.